This T cell receptor beta chain originates from a study of CD4 T cells in relation to SARS-CoV-2 and coronaviruses. For the study at large: Two subjects were Hispanic; patients were roughly 8 males and a handful of females.

CDR3 length: 15 amino acids. Trimming stripped 6 bases from V and 4 bases from J, with 16 bases between. Germline V gene data show CDR1 as MDHEN and CDR2 as SYDVKM. Comments on this clone: What it recognizes is unknown.

Sequenced by immunoSEQ multiplex PCR; TCRdb stores in-frame clones only, minus some. The table has just over 35,000 clones, roughly four fifths seen once. Naive and memory CD4+ T cells were separated from cryopreserved PBMCs. The V and J genes are TRBV28 and TRBJ2-1; unclear D gene. The receptor was isolated from an adult with COVID-19. The sample taken for sequencing was naive CD4+ T cells from PBMCs, cultured in vitro. As for subset: naive CD4+ T cells isolated by negative enrichment. CDR3 amino acids: CASRSDPNVYNEQFF. In DNA, the CDR3 is TGTGCCAGCAGGTCTGACCCGAATGTTTACAATGAGCAGTTCTTC.